The 14 T cell receptor beta chains below were found in one sample sequenced in a study of blood T cell repertoires in COVID-19. Libraries were prepared by immunoSEQ multiplex PCR; TCRdb keeps only in-frame clonotypes and omits some of them. There are 50,000 to 60,000 clones in the sample; around nine tenths occur only once, and about 8.5% lies in the top ten. The specimen was peripheral blood. Source of these receptors: a man aged 60-69 years with active COVID-19.

The genes are TRBV12-3 or TRBV12-4 and TRBJ2-1; no firm D call. V was shortened by 7 bases and J by 4 bases, with 5 bases between the two germline ends. There are 11 residues in the CDR3. CDR3 sequence: CASTVYNEQFF. CDR3 DNA sequence: TGTGCCAGCACCGTGTACAATGAGCAGTTCTTC.

This clone was detected only once. The V call is TRBV19, the J call TRBJ2-1; 8 bases map to TRBD2. V lost 5 bases and J lost 0; bases outside the gene matches: 6. Germline V CDR1 and CDR2: LNHDA, SQIVND (reference sequence). The CDR3 loop spans 16 amino acids. The CDR3 region is CASSGSGSLSYNEQFF. The CDR3 DNA is TGTGCCAGTAGTGGAAGCGGGAGCCTCTCCTACAATGAGCAGTTCTTC.

The J gene is TRBJ2-7, the V gene TRBV3-1 (or the pseudogene TRBV3-2), with 10 bases fitting TRBD2. The germline V gene has CDR1 LGHDT and CDR2 YNNKEL (reference sequence). The J segment lost 4 bases and the V segment lost 4 bases, leaving 7 bases of the junction unmatched. The CDR3 consists of 15 residues. As DNA, the CDR3 is TGTGCCAGCAGCCGAGAGCCTAGCGGGAGATACGAGCAGTACTTC. Translated, it gives CASSREPSGRYEQYF.

This clone was seen more than once but under ten times. The rearrangement joins TRBV2 to TRBJ2-1; D is unresolved. V dropped 1 base and J dropped 4 bases, with 14 bases sitting between them. In germline, CDR1 is SNHLY, CDR2 FYNNEI. This CDR3 comprises 16 residues. In DNA form, the CDR3 reads TGTGCCAGCAGTGAAGAAAGTCTAGTTAGGTACAATGAGCAGTTCTTC. It codes for CASSEESLVRYNEQFF.

V gene TRBV2 combines with J gene TRBJ2-5, with 7 bases aligning to TRBD1. The CDR3 spans 15 residues. The V segment lost 8 bases and the J segment 2 bases; nucleotides outside the gene matches: 11. CDR1 is SNHLY, CDR2 FYNNEI, per germline. CDR3 residues: CASGSQGNFQETQYF. The CDR3 coding sequence is TGTGCCAGCGGATCACAGGGGAATTTTCAAGAGACCCAGTACTTC.

This clone came up once. The chain's CDR3 is CASSVGPTGINSPLHF. As DNA, the CDR3 is TGTGCCAGCAGCGTAGGGCCGACAGGGATAAATTCACCCCTCCACTTT. J is TRBJ1-6 and V is TRBV9, with 7 bases lining up with TRBD1. The germline V gene encodes CDR1 SGDLS and CDR2 YYNGEE. This CDR3 is 16 amino acids long. With 0 bases clipped from V and 7 bases from J, the junction kept 7 bases outside the gene matches. Together with reference TRBV9 and TRBJ1-6, the CDR3 gives the full variable domain: DSGVTQTPKHLITATGQRVTLRCSPRSGDLSVYWYQQSLDQGLQFLIQYYNGEERAKGNILERFSAQQFPDLHSELNLSSLELGDSALYFCASSVGPTGINSPLHFGNGTRLTVT.

The rearrangement uses TRBV7-9 and TRBJ2-3, with 11 bases fitting TRBD2. The CDR3 covers 15 residues. Germline-derived CDR1 and CDR2 are SEHNR and FQNEAQ (reference sequence). The V and J ends lost 7 bases and 5 bases, in that order; junction bases with no gene match: 8. The CDR3 reads CASTSTSGNLDTQYF. CDR3 bases: TGTGCCAGCACGTCGACTAGCGGGAATTTAGATACGCAGTATTTT.

The V gene is TRBV2, the J gene TRBJ2-5; TRBD2 matches 8 bases. The J call may be faulty, since TRBJ2-7 better matches the DNA end. Germline assignment: CDR1 SNHLY and CDR2 FYNNEI. The CDR3 runs to 16 residues. The CDR3 protein is CASSVTLADLSYEQYF. The CDR3 DNA sequence: TGTGCCAGCAGTGTGACACTAGCGGACCTCTCCTACGAGCAGTACTTC.

The rearrangement uses TRBV19 and TRBJ1-5; D is unresolved. V was cut by 5 bases and J by 4 bases, with 15 bases left in between. The CDR3 is made up of 15 amino acids. CDR1 is LNHDA, CDR2 SQIVND, per germline (reference sequence). The CDR3 DNA is TGTGCCAGTAGTCCGTTCTCGAACGAGAATCAGCCCCAGCATTTT. Translated: CASSPFSNENQPQHF.

The V and J genes are TRBV28 and TRBJ2-6; D not certain. CDR1 is MDHEN, CDR2 SYDVKM, per germline. The germline V and J ends were trimmed by 2 bases and 2 bases, with 7 bases remaining between them. The length of the CDR3 is 15 residues. CDR3 protein: CASSLTRAGANVLTF. CDR3 bases: TGTGCCAGCAGTTTAACCCGGGCTGGGGCCAACGTCCTGACTTTC.

The chain recombines TRBV18 with TRBJ1-6, with 8 positions matching TRBD1. The CDR3 sequence is 14 residues long. J gave up 13 bases and V 5 bases, and 10 bases lay outside the gene matches. Germline CDR1 is KGHSH and CDR2 is LQKENI. The CDR3 DNA reads TGTGCCAGCTCATTTAGACAGGGGCCAGCCCCCCTCCACTTT. As protein: CASSFRQGPAPLHF.

J is TRBJ2-7 and V is TRBV27, with D possibly being TRBD2 (6 bases). The length of the CDR3 is 14 residues. CDR1 is MNHEY and CDR2 is SMNVEV in the germline V gene (reference sequence). V was shortened by 3 bases and J by 5 bases, with 14 bases between the two germline ends. The CDR3 region is CASSFSGDLNEQYF. CDR3 sequence (DNA): TGTGCCAGCAGTTTTTCGGGGGATCTTAACGAGCAGTACTTC.

The chain carries TRBV25-1 and TRBJ2-4, with TRBD1 matching 7 bases. From germline, CDR1 is MGHDK and CDR2 SYGVNS. This CDR3 is 16 amino acids long. V trimming: 6 bases; J trimming: 1 base; junction bases outside the gene matches: 9. CDR3 sequence reads: CASSQQGVGAKNIQYF. CDR3 in DNA: TGTGCCAGCAGCCAGCAGGGGGTTGGGGCCAAAAACATTCAGTACTTC.

V is TRBV6-2 or TRBV6-3 and J is TRBJ2-4; TRBD2 agrees at 12 bases. This CDR3 region has 15 residues. Germline CDR1 is MNHEY and CDR2 is SVGEGT. V shed 3 bases and J 6 bases; nucleotides not matched to a gene: 3. CDR3 sequence reads: CASSYRTSGINIQYF. The DNA for the CDR3 is TGTGCCAGCAGTTATCGGACTAGCGGGATAAACATTCAGTACTTC.